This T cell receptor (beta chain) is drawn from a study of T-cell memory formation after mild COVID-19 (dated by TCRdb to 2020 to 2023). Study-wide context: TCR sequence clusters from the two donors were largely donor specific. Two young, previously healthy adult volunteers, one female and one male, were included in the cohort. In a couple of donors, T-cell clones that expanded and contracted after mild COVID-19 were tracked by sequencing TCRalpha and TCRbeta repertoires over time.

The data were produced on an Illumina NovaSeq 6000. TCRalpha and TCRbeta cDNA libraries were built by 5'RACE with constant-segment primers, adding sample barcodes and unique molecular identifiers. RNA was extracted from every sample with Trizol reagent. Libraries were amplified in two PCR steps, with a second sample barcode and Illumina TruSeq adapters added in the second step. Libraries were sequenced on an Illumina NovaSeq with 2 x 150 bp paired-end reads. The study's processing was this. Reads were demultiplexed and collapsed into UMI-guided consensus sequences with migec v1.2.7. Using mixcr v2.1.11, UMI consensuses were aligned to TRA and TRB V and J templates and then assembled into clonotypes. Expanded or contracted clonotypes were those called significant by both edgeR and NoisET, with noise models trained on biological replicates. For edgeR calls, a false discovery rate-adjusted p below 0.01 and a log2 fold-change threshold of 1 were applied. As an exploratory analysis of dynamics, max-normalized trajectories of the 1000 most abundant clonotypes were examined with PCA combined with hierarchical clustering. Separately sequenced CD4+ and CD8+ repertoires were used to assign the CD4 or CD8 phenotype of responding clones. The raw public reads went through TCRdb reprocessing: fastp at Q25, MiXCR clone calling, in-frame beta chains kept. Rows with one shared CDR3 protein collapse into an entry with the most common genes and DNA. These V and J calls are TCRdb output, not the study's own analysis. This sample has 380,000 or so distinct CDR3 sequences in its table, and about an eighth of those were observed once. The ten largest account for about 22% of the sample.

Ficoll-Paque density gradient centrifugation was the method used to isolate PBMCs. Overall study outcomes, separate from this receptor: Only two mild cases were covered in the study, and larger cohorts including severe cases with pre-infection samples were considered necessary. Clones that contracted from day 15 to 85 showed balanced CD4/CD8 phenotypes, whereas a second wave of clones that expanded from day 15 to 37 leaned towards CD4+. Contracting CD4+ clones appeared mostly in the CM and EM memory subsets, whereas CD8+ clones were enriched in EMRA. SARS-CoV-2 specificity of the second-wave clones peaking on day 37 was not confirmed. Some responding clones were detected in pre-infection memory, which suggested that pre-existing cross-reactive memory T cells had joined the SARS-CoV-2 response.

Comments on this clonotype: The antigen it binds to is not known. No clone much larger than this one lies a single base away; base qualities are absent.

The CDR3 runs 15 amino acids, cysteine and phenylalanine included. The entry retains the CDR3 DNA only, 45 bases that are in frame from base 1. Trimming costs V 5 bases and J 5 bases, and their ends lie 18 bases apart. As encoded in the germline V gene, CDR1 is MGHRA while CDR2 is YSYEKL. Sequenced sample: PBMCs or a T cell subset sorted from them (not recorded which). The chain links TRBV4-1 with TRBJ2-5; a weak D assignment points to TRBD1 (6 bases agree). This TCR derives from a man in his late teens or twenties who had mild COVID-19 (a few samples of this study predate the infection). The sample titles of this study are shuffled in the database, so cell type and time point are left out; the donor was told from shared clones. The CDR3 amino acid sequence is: CASSGRQGLGETQYF. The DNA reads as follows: TGCGCCAGCAGCGGCCGCCAGGGGTTAGGGGAGACCCAGTACTTC.